This TCR beta chain is from a study of naive and memory T cell subsets. The beta constant-region primer was an equimolar mix of two oligonucleotides covering TRBC1 and TRBC2. Ligated cDNA was amplified by four rounds of PCR with nested alpha and beta constant-region primers and SP2. MiXCR, applied by TCRdb to the UMI-ligation and nested PCR reads, yields one record per CDR3 protein. The sample yields about 90,000 distinct CDR3 sequences, about 10% seen once. The V gene end was trimmed by 1 base and the J gene end by 1 base; junction bases not matched to a gene: 4. There are 16 residues in the CDR3. Germline assignment: CDR1 SGHVS and CDR2 FNYEAQ. Study-wide findings and caveats: A clonotype means one alpha or beta sequence, not an alpha/beta pair. Especially in CD8 cells, naive repertoires contained a few larger clonotypes, possibly CD45RA-re-expressing memory cells. From naive to CM, EM and EMRA, diversity decreased and Gini increased.

This clonotype has a handful of counts. Its antigen remains unidentified. The sequence was obtained from a human donor in good health. This chain links TRBV7-6 with TRBJ2-3; 8 bases are shared with TRBD2. Sequencing was carried out using naive CD4+ T cells from blood. The CDR3 here is CASSLVWRGGTDTQYF. CDR3 DNA sequence: TGTGCCAGCAGCTTAGTCTGGCGGGGGGGCACAGATACGCAGTATTTT.